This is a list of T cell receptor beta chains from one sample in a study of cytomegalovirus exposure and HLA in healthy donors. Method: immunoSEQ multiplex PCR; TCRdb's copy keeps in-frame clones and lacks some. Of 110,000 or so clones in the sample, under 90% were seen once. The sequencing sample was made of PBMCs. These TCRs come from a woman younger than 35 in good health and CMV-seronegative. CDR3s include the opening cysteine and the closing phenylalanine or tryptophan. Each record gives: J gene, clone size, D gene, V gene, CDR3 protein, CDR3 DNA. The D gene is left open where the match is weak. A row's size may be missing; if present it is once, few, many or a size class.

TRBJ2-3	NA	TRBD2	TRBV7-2	CASSFSGRATDTQYF	TGTGCCAGCAGCTTTAGCGGGAGGGCAACAGATACGCAGTATTTT
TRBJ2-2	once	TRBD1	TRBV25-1	CASSGTGNTGELFF	TGTGCCAGCAGCGGGACAGGGAACACCGGGGAGCTGTTTTTT
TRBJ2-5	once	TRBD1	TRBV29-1	CSVDGDRVQETQYF	TGCAGCGTTGATGGGGACAGGGTCCAAGAGACCCAGTACTTC
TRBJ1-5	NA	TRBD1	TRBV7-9	CASSPDRAGQPQHF	TGTGCCAGCAGCCCTGACAGGGCCGGACAGCCCCAGCATTTT
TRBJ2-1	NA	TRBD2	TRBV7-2	CASSGELALYNEQFF	TGTGCCAGCAGCGGAGAACTAGCGCTTTACAATGAGCAGTTCTTC
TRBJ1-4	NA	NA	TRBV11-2	CASSLVRGEKLFF	TGTGCCAGCAGCTTAGTAAGGGGGGAAAAACTGTTTTTT
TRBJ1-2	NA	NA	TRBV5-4	CASSLALQNYGYTF	TGTGCCAGCAGCTTGGCCTTACAGAACTATGGCTACACCTTC
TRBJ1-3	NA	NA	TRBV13	CASSLFRSVLSLESGIYF	TGTGCCAGCAGCTTATTTCGATCGGTGCTCTCTCTGGAAAGCGGGATATATTTT
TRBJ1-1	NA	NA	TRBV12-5	CASGLVLGRGDTEAFF	TGTGCTAGTGGTTTGGTATTAGGCCGGGGGGACACTGAAGCTTTCTTT
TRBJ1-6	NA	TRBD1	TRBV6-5	CASSYTRWDSSPLHF	TGTGCCAGCAGTTACACTAGATGGGACAGCTCACCCCTCCACTTT
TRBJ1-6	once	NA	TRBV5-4	CASSTQGLDSPLHF	TGTGCCAGCAGCACCCAGGGACTTGATTCACCCCTCCACTTT
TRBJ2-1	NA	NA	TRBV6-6	CASSYSTRQENNEQFF	TGTGCCAGCAGTTACTCGACCCGACAGGAGAACAATGAGCAGTTCTTC
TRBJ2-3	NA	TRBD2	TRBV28	CASVTSGSTDTQYF	TGTGCCAGCGTGACTAGCGGTAGCACAGATACGCAGTATTTT
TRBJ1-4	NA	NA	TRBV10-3	CAISEEWRESEKLFF	TGTGCCATTTCCGAGGAGTGGCGCGAGAGTGAAAAACTGTTTTTT
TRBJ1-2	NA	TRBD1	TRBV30	CAWSAGQGNYGYTF	TGTGCCTGGAGTGCCGGACAGGGGAACTATGGCTACACCTTC
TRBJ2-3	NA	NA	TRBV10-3	CAISEVATGTDTQYF	TGTGCCATCAGTGAGGTAGCGACGGGCACAGATACGCAGTATTTT
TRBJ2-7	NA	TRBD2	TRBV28	CASSLPGLAGAYEQYF	TGTGCCAGCAGTTTGCCCGGACTAGCGGGGGCCTACGAGCAGTACTTC
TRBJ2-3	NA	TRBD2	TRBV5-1	CASSLGGGRSTDTQYF	TGCGCCAGCAGTCTGGGGGGGGGACGGAGCACAGATACGCAGTATTTT
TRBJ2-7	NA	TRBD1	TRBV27	CASSHRGKGYEQYF	TGTGCCAGCAGTCACAGGGGAAAGGGGTACGAGCAGTACTTC
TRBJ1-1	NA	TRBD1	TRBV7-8	CASSFTGTGGTEAFF	TGTGCCAGCAGCTTTACCGGGACAGGGGGCACTGAAGCTTTCTTT
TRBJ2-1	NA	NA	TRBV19	CASSSSPSYNEQFF	TGTGCCAGTAGCAGTAGCCCTTCCTACAATGAGCAGTTCTTC
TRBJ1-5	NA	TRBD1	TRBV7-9	CASSPPDRSNQPQHF	TGTGCCAGCAGCCCCCCGGACAGGAGCAATCAGCCCCAGCATTTT
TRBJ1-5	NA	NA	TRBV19	CAIGASPDQPQHF	TGTGCCATAGGGGCTTCGCCAGATCAGCCCCAGCATTTT
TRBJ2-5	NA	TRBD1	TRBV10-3	CAISGGQTVQETQYF	TGTGCCATCAGTGGGGGACAGACAGTCCAAGAGACCCAGTACTTC
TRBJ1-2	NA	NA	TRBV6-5	CASSYSGADYGYTF	TGTGCCAGCAGTTACTCGGGGGCGGACTATGGCTACACCTTC
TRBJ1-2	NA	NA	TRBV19	CASRAGNHFYGYTF	TGTGCCAGTCGCGCAGGGAACCACTTCTATGGCTACACCTTC
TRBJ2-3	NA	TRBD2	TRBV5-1	CASSLTSGADTQYF	TGCGCCAGCAGCTTGACTAGCGGCGCAGATACGCAGTATTTT
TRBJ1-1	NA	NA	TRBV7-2	CASSFQYTGLMNTEAFF	TGTGCCAGCAGCTTCCAATATACAGGGCTTATGAACACTGAAGCTTTCTTT
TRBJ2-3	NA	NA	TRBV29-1	CSVGGRNTDTQYF	TGCAGCGTTGGGGGGCGCAACACAGATACGCAGTATTTT
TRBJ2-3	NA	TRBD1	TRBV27	CASSPTGTVIDAQYF	TGTGCCAGCAGTCCCACCGGGACAGTCATCGATGCGCAGTATTTT
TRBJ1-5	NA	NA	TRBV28	CASFARGYQPQHF	TGTGCCAGCTTCGCCAGGGGCTATCAGCCCCAGCATTTT
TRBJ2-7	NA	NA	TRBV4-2	CASSQGGGPSYEQYF	TGTGCCAGCAGCCAAGGAGGGGGTCCCTCCTACGAGCAGTACTTC
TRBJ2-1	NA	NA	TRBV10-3	CAISEPAREKNEQFF	TGTGCCATCAGTGAGCCGGCCAGGGAAAAAAATGAGCAGTTCTTC
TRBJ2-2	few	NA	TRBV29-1	CSVNQGGTGELFF	TGCAGCGTCAATCAGGGGGGAACCGGGGAGCTGTTTTTT
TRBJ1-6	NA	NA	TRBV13	CASSPGGGNSPLHF	TGTGCCAGCAGCCCCGGGGGGGGGAATTCACCCCTCCACTTT
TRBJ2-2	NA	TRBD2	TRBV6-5	CASSYMGLAGTGELFF	TGTGCCAGCAGTTACATGGGACTAGCGGGCACCGGGGAGCTGTTTTTT
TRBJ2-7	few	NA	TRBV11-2	CASGTSSGSYEQYF	TGTGCCAGCGGGACTTCGAGCGGATCCTACGAGCAGTACTTC
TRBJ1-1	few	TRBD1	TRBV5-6	CASSLRQGIEAFF	TGTGCCAGCAGCTTACGACAGGGGATTGAAGCTTTCTTT
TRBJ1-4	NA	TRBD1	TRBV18	CASSPGQGNEKLFF	TGTGCCAGCTCACCGGGACAGGGGAATGAAAAACTGTTTTTT
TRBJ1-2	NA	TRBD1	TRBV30	CAWSLKDRVSGGYTF	TGTGCCTGGAGTTTAAAGGACAGGGTTAGCGGAGGCTACACCTTC
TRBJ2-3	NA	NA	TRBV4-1	CASSQDVKWGSGNTDTQYF	TGCGCCAGCAGCCAAGACGTCAAATGGGGTAGCGGAAACACAGATACGCAGTATTTT
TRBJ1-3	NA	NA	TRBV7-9	CASSFTGQSRNTIYF	TGTGCCAGCAGCTTTACAGGACAATCCCGGAACACCATATATTTT
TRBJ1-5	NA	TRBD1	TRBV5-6	CASSLGTGPNQPQHF	TGTGCCAGCAGCTTGGGGACAGGACCCAATCAGCCCCAGCATTTT
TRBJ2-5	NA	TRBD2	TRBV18	CASSPPNGGGSLIETQYF	TGTGCCAGCTCACCACCGAATGGCGGGGGAAGTCTGATCGAGACCCAGTACTTC
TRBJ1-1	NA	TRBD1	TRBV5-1	CASTDRVTEAFF	TGCGCCAGCACAGACAGGGTCACTGAAGCTTTCTTT